Listed below are T cell receptor beta chains from one sample, sequenced in a study of T cell repertoires in cytomegalovirus infection. TCRdb reprocessed the reads via MiXCR and lists one record per CDR3 protein. The sample lists approximately 500,000 distinct CDR3 sequences; less than 30% were seen once. Sequencing was performed on PBMCs. These receptors came from a human donor in good health (CMV status not recorded). Some clones in this sample may be carry-over from other donors' samples. CDR3s include the opening cysteine and the closing phenylalanine or tryptophan. A D gene is named only where the DNA matches it firmly. Rows may omit the clone size; those that give it use once, few, many or a size class.

clone size: few; V gene: TRBV20-1; J gene: TRBJ2-3; D gene: .; CDR3 protein: CSARDWSAAGSTDTQYF; CDR3 DNA: TGCAGTGCTAGAGATTGGTCAGCGGCAGGGAGCACAGATACGCAGTATTTT
clone size: .; V gene: TRBV20-1; J gene: TRBJ2-1; D gene: TRBD2; CDR3 protein: CSASGRPPRVF; CDR3 DNA: TGCAGTGCTAGCGGGAGGCCTCCCAGGGTCTTC
clone size: .; V gene: TRBV7-9; J gene: TRBJ1-2; D gene: .; CDR3 protein: CASNLWVSTNYGYTF; CDR3 DNA: TGTGCCAGCAACCTATGGGTTTCTACTAACTATGGCTACACCTTC
clone size: .; V gene: TRBV6-4; J gene: TRBJ2-3; D gene: TRBD1; CDR3 protein: CASKGDRYTDTQYF; CDR3 DNA: TGTGCCAGCAAAGGGGACAGATACACAGATACGCAGTATTTT
clone size: few; V gene: TRBV12-3/TRBV12-4; J gene: TRBJ2-7; D gene: TRBD2; CDR3 protein: CASSFEGPGTSGTFYEQYF; CDR3 DNA: TGTGCCAGCAGTTTCGAAGGACCTGGGACTAGCGGGACCTTTTACGAGCAGTACTTC
clone size: .; V gene: TRBV12-3/TRBV12-4; J gene: TRBJ1-6; D gene: .; CDR3 protein: CASSRRDGNSPLHF; CDR3 DNA: TGTGCCAGCAGTCGCCGGGACGGAAATTCACCCCTCCACTTT
clone size: few; V gene: TRBV28; J gene: TRBJ1-5; D gene: TRBD1; CDR3 protein: CASSSYRGLSNQPQHF; CDR3 DNA: TGTGCCAGCAGTTCATACAGGGGGCTGAGCAATCAGCCCCAGCATTTT
clone size: .; V gene: TRBV6-5; J gene: TRBJ2-2; D gene: TRBD2; CDR3 protein: CASGTSLSTGELFF; CDR3 DNA: TGTGCCAGCGGGACTAGCCTTAGTACCGGGGAGCTGTTTTTT
clone size: .; V gene: TRBV7-9; J gene: TRBJ2-3; D gene: .; CDR3 protein: CASSLAGHNTDTQYF; CDR3 DNA: TGTGCCAGCAGCTTAGCCGGACACAACACAGATACGCAGTATTTT
clone size: many; V gene: TRBV12-3/TRBV12-4; J gene: TRBJ1-5; D gene: .; CDR3 protein: CASSEARSNQPQHF; CDR3 DNA: TGTGCCAGTTCTGAGGCGCGGAGCAATCAGCCCCAGCATTTT
clone size: few; V gene: TRBV12-3/TRBV12-4; J gene: TRBJ2-1; D gene: TRBD2; CDR3 protein: CASSYIQGLAAPYNEQFF; CDR3 DNA: TGTGCCAGCAGCTATATCCAGGGACTAGCGGCCCCCTACAATGAGCAGTTCTTC
clone size: .; V gene: TRBV12-3/TRBV12-4; J gene: TRBJ2-5; D gene: .; CDR3 protein: CASSRPLGPQETQYF; CDR3 DNA: TGTGCCAGCAGTCGCCCACTAGGACCTCAAGAGACCCAGTACTTC
clone size: .; V gene: TRBV10-3; J gene: TRBJ2-3; D gene: .; CDR3 protein: CAISEIDTQYF; CDR3 DNA: TGTGCCATCAGTGAGATAGATACGCAGTATTTT
clone size: .; V gene: TRBV12-3/TRBV12-4; J gene: TRBJ2-1; D gene: .; CDR3 protein: CASRWGVPGNEQFF; CDR3 DNA: TGTGCCAGCAGGTGGGGCGTTCCTGGGAATGAGCAGTTCTTC
clone size: .; V gene: TRBV15; J gene: TRBJ1-2; D gene: .; CDR3 protein: CATSGGNSGWYGYTF; CDR3 DNA: TGTGCCACCAGCGGAGGGAACAGTGGTTGGTATGGCTACACCTTC
clone size: many; V gene: TRBV7-2; J gene: TRBJ2-5; D gene: .; CDR3 protein: CASSLVQGARETQYF; CDR3 DNA: TGTGCCAGCAGCTTAGTACAGGGAGCCAGGGAGACCCAGTACTTC
clone size: .; V gene: TRBV12-3/TRBV12-4; J gene: TRBJ2-3; D gene: .; CDR3 protein: CASSFEVTQYF; CDR3 DNA: TGTGCCAGCAGTTTTGAGGTTACGCAGTATTTT
clone size: few; V gene: TRBV12-3/TRBV12-4; J gene: TRBJ2-5; D gene: TRBD2; CDR3 protein: CASSLREAAGTQYF; CDR3 DNA: TGTGCCAGCAGTCTCCGGGAGGCAGCGGGGACCCAGTACTTC
clone size: few; V gene: TRBV15; J gene: TRBJ2-7; D gene: .; CDR3 protein: CATSRDQPYEQYF; CDR3 DNA: TGTGCCACCAGCAGAGATCAGCCCTACGAGCAGTACTTC
clone size: .; V gene: TRBV6-2/TRBV6-3; J gene: TRBJ2-5; D gene: TRBD2; CDR3 protein: CASSYKGLADEETQYF; CDR3 DNA: TGTGCCAGCAGTTACAAGGGACTAGCGGACGAGGAGACCCAGTACTTC
clone size: many; V gene: TRBV7-8; J gene: TRBJ2-3; D gene: .; CDR3 protein: CASSLERASGTDTQYF; CDR3 DNA: TGTGCCAGCAGCTTAGAACGGGCTAGCGGCACAGATACGCAGTATTTT
clone size: .; V gene: TRBV7-9; J gene: TRBJ1-4; D gene: .; CDR3 protein: CASSLDFVNEKLFF; CDR3 DNA: TGTGCCAGCAGCTTAGATTTTGTGAATGAAAAACTGTTTTTT
clone size: .; V gene: TRBV7-2; J gene: TRBJ2-7; D gene: .; CDR3 protein: CASILSGGTYEQYF; CDR3 DNA: TGTGCCAGCATCCTAAGCGGTGGGACCTACGAGCAGTACTTC
clone size: .; V gene: TRBV4-1; J gene: TRBJ2-7; D gene: TRBD2; CDR3 protein: CASSRPGLAGINEQYF; CDR3 DNA: TGCGCCAGCAGCCGCCCGGGACTAGCGGGGATCAACGAGCAGTACTTC
clone size: few; V gene: TRBV4-3; J gene: TRBJ1-5; D gene: .; CDR3 protein: CASSQEMDDNQPQHF; CDR3 DNA: TGCGCCAGCAGCCAAGAGATGGATGACAATCAGCCCCAGCATTTT
clone size: .; V gene: TRBV12-3/TRBV12-4; J gene: TRBJ2-2; D gene: .; CDR3 protein: CATQKGTVGWDSGTRLNTGELFF; CDR3 DNA: TGTGCCACCCAAAAGGGGACAGTCGGTTGGGATTCCGGGACTAGGTTAAACACCGGGGAGCTGTTTTTT
clone size: many; V gene: TRBV11-2; J gene: TRBJ2-1; D gene: TRBD2; CDR3 protein: CASSPGLAENYNEQFF; CDR3 DNA: TGTGCCAGCAGCCCGGGACTAGCGGAGAACTACAATGAGCAGTTCTTC
clone size: .; V gene: TRBV10-3; J gene: TRBJ2-1; D gene: TRBD2; CDR3 protein: CAIRTGTSGRLYNEQFF; CDR3 DNA: TGTGCCATCAGAACCGGGACTAGCGGGAGGCTCTACAATGAGCAGTTCTTC
clone size: many; V gene: TRBV7-2; J gene: TRBJ2-5; D gene: .; CDR3 protein: CASSSQPLGGETQYF; CDR3 DNA: TGTGCCAGCAGCTCCCAACCTCTGGGGGGTGAGACCCAGTACTTC
clone size: .; V gene: TRBV19; J gene: TRBJ1-3; D gene: TRBD1; CDR3 protein: CASSIGTAVSGNTIYF; CDR3 DNA: TGTGCCAGTAGTATCGGGACAGCCGTCTCTGGAAACACCATATATTTT
clone size: many; V gene: TRBV7-8; J gene: TRBJ2-3; D gene: .; CDR3 protein: CASSLIRAGENTDTQYF; CDR3 DNA: TGTGCCAGCAGCTTAATCCGAGCGGGCGAAAATACAGATACGCAGTATTTT
clone size: .; V gene: TRBV7-9; J gene: TRBJ1-4; D gene: .; CDR3 protein: CASSSDRSVGEKLFF; CDR3 DNA: TGTGCCAGCAGCTCCGACAGGAGCGTTGGAGAAAAACTGTTTTTT
clone size: .; V gene: TRBV7-9; J gene: TRBJ1-5; D gene: .; CDR3 protein: CASSHSNDRNQPQHF; CDR3 DNA: TGTGCCAGCAGCCATAGTAACGACAGAAATCAGCCCCAGCATTTT
clone size: .; V gene: TRBV9; J gene: TRBJ2-3; D gene: .; CDR3 protein: CASSVDAGGGGDTQYF; CDR3 DNA: TGTGCCAGCAGCGTAGATGCCGGGGGAGGCGGAGATACGCAGTATTTT
clone size: .; V gene: TRBV6-4; J gene: TRBJ2-3; D gene: .; CDR3 protein: CASSDSAGKDTQYF; CDR3 DNA: TGTGCCAGCAGTGACTCTGCGGGTAAAGATACGCAGTATTTT